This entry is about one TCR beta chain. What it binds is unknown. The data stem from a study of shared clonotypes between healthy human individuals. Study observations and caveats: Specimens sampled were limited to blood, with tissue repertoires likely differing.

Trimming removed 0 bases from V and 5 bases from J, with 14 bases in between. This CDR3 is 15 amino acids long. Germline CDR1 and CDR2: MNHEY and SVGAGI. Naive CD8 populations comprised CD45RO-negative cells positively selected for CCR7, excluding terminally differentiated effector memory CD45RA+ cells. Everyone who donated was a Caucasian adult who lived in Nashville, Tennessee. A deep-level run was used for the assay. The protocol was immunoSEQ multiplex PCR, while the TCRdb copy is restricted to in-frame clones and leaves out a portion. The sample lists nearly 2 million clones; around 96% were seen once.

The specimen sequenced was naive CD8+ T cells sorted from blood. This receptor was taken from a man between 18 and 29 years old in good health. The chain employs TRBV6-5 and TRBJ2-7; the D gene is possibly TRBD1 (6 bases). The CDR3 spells CASSYSRQGSDEQYF. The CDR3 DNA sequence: TGTGCCAGCAGTTACTCTAGGCAGGGGAGCGACGAGCAGTACTTC.